This record concerns one TCR beta chain sequence. Its recognized antigen is unknown. The input lacks base qualities; no much larger clone sits a single base away. The data were taken from a study of cytotoxic CD8 clonotypes in ibrutinib-treated CLL (TCRdb year 2021). General notes on the study: In this cohort, approximately 14 patients were treatment-naive and about a dozen were relapsed/refractory, while some 18 had unmutated IGHV. Responses were partial in about 25 patients and complete in 2; after median 68 months follow-up, about 14 stayed in remission and roughly twelve progressed. The response samples were drawn at a median of approximately 11 months into treatment, with a range of about 6 to 40 months. Samples averaged approximately 260,000 productive templates and some 96,000 productive rearrangements. Of the 85 to 95 participants in the trial, approximately 25 had longitudinal samples available. Cryopreserved peripheral blood mononuclear cells were obtained before treatment, at response, and at either sustained remission or disease progression. Patients were still on ibrutinib when every remission and progressive disease sample was collected.

The goal of deep resolution MiSeq sequencing was a depth between 1 in 1 million and 1 in 200,000 T cells, and coverage averaged 10x per clonotype. The immunoSEQ hsTCRB Kit was used to generate the TCR beta libraries. As for the original processing: The data were analyzed with ImmunoSEQ Analyzer and ImmunoSEQ Data Assistant, and V, D and J gene assignments followed IMGT definitions. Clonality was computed as one minus normalized Shannon entropy of productive rearrangement frequencies, ranging from 0 to 1. Public clonotype analysis was restricted to overrepresented clonotypes comprising at least 0.05% of each patient's repertoire. Around 14 repertoires from age-matched healthy donors, obtained from immuneACCESS, served as clonality controls. TCRdb's version of the immuneACCESS table is confined to in-frame rearrangements and falls short of the full clone set. An unresolved V gene accounts for under half of the shortfall where checked; the remainder is of unknown origin. V, J and clone size derive from that table, while D and trimming were established from the DNA sequence. This sample holds 25,000 to 30,000 clones; approximately 85% were observed only once. The top ten constitute 6.5% to 8% of the sample.

This specimen's time point label, per the study, means: approximately 25 months on ibrutinib. For TCR beta library preparation, about 2 micrograms of genomic DNA were isolated from cryopreserved PBMCs. High-throughput TCR beta sequencing was performed on longitudinal blood samples from CLL patients receiving ibrutinib monotherapy. Patients were enrolled in a phase 2 open-label single-center ibrutinib monotherapy trial. Results the study describes overall, beyond this receptor: Baseline clonality exceeded that of age-matched healthy donors and correlated strongly with circulating CD8+ T-cell counts. At ibrutinib response clonality went up, during sustained remission it held steady, and at progression it dropped back toward baseline. Sampling times were not matched between sustained-remission and progressing patients, and lymph node repertoires were not studied. Public clonotypes were found to be uncommon and were observed to contract or remain stable during treatment; the increase in clonality was shown to reflect expansion of private clonotypes at ibrutinib response.

The material sequenced was PBMCs, taken after 24 months of ibrutinib treatment. This TCR came from a human donor with chronic lymphocytic leukemia.

The DNA reads TGTGCCAGCAGCCCCGCAGGGGGAGCGAACACTGAAGCTTTCTTT. Its protein reads: CASSPAGGANTEAFF. The chain uses TRBV7-9 and TRBJ1-1; 7 junctional bases match TRBD1. The CDR3 contains 15 residues, cysteine and phenylalanine counted. Only CDR3 DNA remains: 45 bases, in frame from the first base. From a lookup of the germline V gene (reference sequence), CDR1 and CDR2 are SEHNR and FQNEAQ. From V the trimming removes 5 bases and from J it removes 1 base, while the gene matches leave 7 bases of the junction unaccounted for.